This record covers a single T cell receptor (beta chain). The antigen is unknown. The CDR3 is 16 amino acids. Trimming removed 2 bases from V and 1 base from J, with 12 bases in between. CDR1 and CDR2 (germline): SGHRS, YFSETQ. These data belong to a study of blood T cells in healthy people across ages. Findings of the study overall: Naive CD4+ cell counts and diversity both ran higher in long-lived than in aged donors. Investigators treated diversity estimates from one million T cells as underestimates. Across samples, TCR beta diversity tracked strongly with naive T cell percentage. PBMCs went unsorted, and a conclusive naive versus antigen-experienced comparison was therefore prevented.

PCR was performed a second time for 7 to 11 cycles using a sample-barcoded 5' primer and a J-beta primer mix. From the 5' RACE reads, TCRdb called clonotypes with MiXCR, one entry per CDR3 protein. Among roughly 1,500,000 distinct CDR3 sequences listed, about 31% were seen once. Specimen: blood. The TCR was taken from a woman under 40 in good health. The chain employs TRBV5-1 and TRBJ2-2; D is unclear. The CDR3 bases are TGCGCCAGCAGCTTAGGTTGGGAACTGAACACCGGGGAGCTGTTTTTT. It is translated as CASSLGWELNTGELFF. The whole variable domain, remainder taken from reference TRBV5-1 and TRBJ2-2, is KAGVTQTPRYLIKTRGQQVTLSCSPISGHRSVSWYQQTPGQGLQFLFEYFSETQRNKGNFPGRFSGRQFSNSRSEMNVSTLELGDSALYLCASSLGWELNTGELFFGEGSRLTVL.